The 24 T cell receptor beta chains below all came from one sample that was sequenced in a study of cytomegalovirus exposure and HLA in healthy donors. The study ran its PCR with 60 Vbeta and 13 Jbeta primers. Measured with immunoSEQ multiplex PCR; TCRdb has only the in-frame clones, and not every one. The table records about 250,000 clones, roughly 78% of them present only once. The sequenced sample was PBMCs. The origin of the receptors is a boy younger than 18 in good health and CMV-seronegative.

This chain links TRBV4-1 with TRBJ2-7; 11 nucleotides align to TRBD1. This CDR3 is built from 17 residues. Germline V gene sequence: CDR1 MGHRA, CDR2 YSYEKL. The V gene end was trimmed by 2 bases and the J gene end by 6 bases; junction bases not matched to a gene: 12. CDR3 sequence: CASSQRGRRDRGSEQYF. The CDR3 region has the DNA TGCGCCAGCAGCCAACGCGGCAGGAGGGACAGGGGGAGCGAGCAGTACTTC.

The chain has TRBV27 and TRBJ2-7; possibly TRBD2 for D (6 bases). Germline values: CDR1 MNHEY, CDR2 SMNVEV (reference sequence). With 2 bases removed from V and 3 bases from J, the gap between germline ends came to 11 bases. CDR3 length: 14 amino acids. The CDR3 DNA reads as TGTGCCAGCAGTTTAGTTCGGGGGAACTACGAGCAGTACTTC. Its translation: CASSLVRGNYEQYF.

The chain is built from TRBV13 and TRBJ2-5, with 10 bases lining up with TRBD1. CDR1 PRHDT and CDR2 FYEKMQ come from the germline V gene (reference sequence). This CDR3 region has 16 residues. Unmatched junction bases numbered 9, after V lost 4 bases and J lost 4 bases. The DNA for the CDR3 is TGTGCCAGCAGCTCTCGTGGGGGACAGGGGCCAGAGACCCAGTACTTC. Its translation: CASSSRGGQGPETQYF.

The chain carries TRBV5-1 and TRBJ2-7, with 10 bases that match TRBD2. Germline CDR1 SGHRS, CDR2 YFSETQ. The CDR3 has 15 residues. V lost 4 bases to trimming and J lost 7 bases; unmatched junction nucleotides: 11. CDR3 amino acids: CASSPGTSAIREQYF. The CDR3 DNA is TGCGCCAGCAGCCCCGGGACTAGCGCCATAAGGGAGCAGTACTTC.

The chain employs TRBV27 and TRBJ1-1; TRBD1 agrees at 7 bases. Germline assignment: CDR1 MNHEY and CDR2 SMNVEV (reference sequence). With V trimmed by 0 bases and J by 1 base, 11 bases remained unmatched. The CDR3 extends over 18 amino acids. The CDR3 sequence: CASSLSAIKTGRNTEAFF. In DNA, the CDR3 is TGTGCCAGCAGTTTATCGGCCATTAAGACAGGGAGGAACACTGAAGCTTTCTTT.

The rearrangement uses TRBV27 and TRBJ2-1, with 13 bases lining up with TRBD2. CDR1 is MNHEY and CDR2 is SMNVEV in the germline V gene (reference sequence). Trimming took 0 bases from V and 4 from J; bases not matched to a gene: 0. The CDR3 consists of 16 residues. As DNA, the CDR3 is TGTGCCAGCAGTTTATCGACTAGCGGGGGGTACAATGAGCAGTTCTTC. Translated: CASSLSTSGGYNEQFF.

This clone occurred a few times. The CDR3 DNA reads as TGTGCCAGAAGCATTCGTCAGGTTAGCAATCAGCCCCAGCATTTT. It is translated as CARSIRQVSNQPQHF. The V gene is TRBV5-4, the J gene TRBJ1-5; D not resolved. The CDR3 contains 15 residues. Germline V CDR1 and CDR2: SGHNT, YYREEE (reference sequence). V lost 8 bases and J 0 bases, leaving 15 bases between the germline ends.

The chain is built from TRBV11-2 and TRBJ1-5, with a possible D match to TRBD1 (5 bases). CDR1 and CDR2 (germline): SGHAT, FQNNGV. CDR3 length: 15 amino acids. The germline V and J ends were trimmed by 0 bases and 5 bases, with 11 bases remaining between them. DNA for the CDR3: TGTGCCAGCAGCTTAGAACCTGGGGCCCATCAGCCCCAGCATTTT. Translating gives CASSLEPGAHQPQHF.

V usage is TRBV5-6 and J usage is TRBJ1-3; no reliable D call. There are 15 residues in the CDR3. Between the trimmed V and J ends, which lost 1 base and 0 bases, there was a span of 8 bases. CDR1 SGHDT and CDR2 YYEEEE come from the germline V gene. CDR3: CASSLFLISGNTIYF. The CDR3 DNA reads as TGTGCCAGCAGCTTGTTTTTAATCTCTGGAAACACCATATATTTT.

This clone is a singleton in its sample. The CDR3 here is CASSTDRHYGYTF. DNA of the CDR3: TGTGCCAGCAGTACCGACAGACACTATGGCTACACCTTC. The chain recombines TRBV27 with TRBJ1-2; perhaps TRBD1 as D (5 bases). The germline V gene has CDR1 MNHEY and CDR2 SMNVEV (reference sequence). Trimming took off 5 bases at V and 3 bases at J, with 10 bases between the two ends. This CDR3 is built from 13 residues.

The sample holds one count of this clone. The rearrangement joins TRBV6-4 to TRBJ2-3, with D possibly matching TRBD1 (6 bases). The length of the CDR3 is 14 residues. Germline assignment: CDR1 MRHNA and CDR2 SNTAGT. Trimming removed 4 bases at V and 6 bases at J, with 14 bases between. The CDR3: CASSALGTFDTQYF. Written as DNA, the CDR3 is TGTGCCAGCAGTGCCCTTGGGACATTCGATACGCAGTATTTT.

This clone has only one observation. V gene TRBV11-2 combines with J gene TRBJ2-3; TRBD2 matches 8 bases. The CDR3 sequence is 16 residues long. Unmatched junction bases numbered 9, after V lost 3 bases and J lost 4 bases. Germline values: CDR1 SGHAT, CDR2 FQNNGV. The CDR3 region has the DNA TGTGCCAGCAGCTTTCGCGGGGGGCGGTTGGCAGATACGCAGTATTTT. Translating gives CASSFRGGRLADTQYF.

The V call is TRBV7-2, the J call TRBJ1-5; TRBD1 agrees at 8 bases. The CDR3 runs to 15 residues. V gave up 5 bases and J gave up 4 bases; unmatched junction bases: 7. CDR1 and CDR2 (germline): SGHTA, FQGNSA. In nucleotides, the CDR3 is TGTGCCAGCAGCGAACAACAGGGGGAAAATCAGCCCCAGCATTTT. Amino acid sequence: CASSEQQGENQPQHF. The whole variable domain, filled in from reference TRBV7-2 and TRBJ1-5, reads GAGVSQSPSNKVTEKGKDVELRCDPISGHTALYWYRQSLGQGLEFLIYFQGNSAPDKSGLPSDRFSAERTGGSVSTLTIQRTQQEDSAVYLCASSEQQGENQPQHFGDGTRLSIL.

The V and J genes are TRBV5-1 and TRBJ1-2; D is perhaps TRBD1 (6 bases). V shed 3 bases and J shed 1 base, with 22 bases lying between them. Germline CDR1 reads SGHRS; CDR2 reads YFSETQ. The CDR3 length is 18 residues. Here the CDR3 reads CASSSLILGDNFNYGYTF. The CDR3 DNA follows: TGCGCCAGCAGCTCTCTAATTTTAGGGGACAATTTTAACTATGGCTACACCTTC.

The V call is TRBV6-5, the J call TRBJ1-1; D call uncertain. The germline gives CDR1 MNHEY, CDR2 SVGAGI. V was clipped by 6 bases and J by 2 bases, with 10 bases between them. The CDR3 runs to 13 residues. The CDR3 sequence is CASRILLNTEAFF. CDR3 bases: TGTGCCAGCAGAATTCTCCTAAACACTGAAGCTTTCTTT.

The chain carries TRBV2 and TRBJ2-1; the D is unclear. The germline V gene encodes CDR1 SNHLY and CDR2 FYNNEI. Trimming removed 3 bases from V and 8 bases from J, with 8 bases in between. The CDR3 extends over 12 amino acids. The CDR3 region is CASSEGGDEQFF. In DNA, the CDR3 is TGTGCCAGCAGTGAGGGTGGAGATGAGCAGTTCTTC.

This clone was seen just once. The CDR3 region is CASRPGGVSEAFF. In DNA, the CDR3 is TGTGCCAGCAGACCGGGAGGAGTCTCTGAAGCTTTCTTT. J is TRBJ1-1 and V is TRBV5-5; no clear D. CDR1 and CDR2 (germline): SGHKS, YYEKEE (reference sequence). Trimming left V 5 bases short and J 6 bases short, with 14 bases between. CDR3 length: 13 residues.

This chain joins TRBV2 and TRBJ2-3, with 10 bases aligning to TRBD2. CDR3 length equals 15 residues. Germline CDR1 and CDR2: SNHLY and FYNNEI. With V trimmed by 6 bases and J by 2 bases, 5 bases remained unmatched. The CDR3 spells CASRDSGRYTDTQYF. Here the CDR3 DNA reads TGTGCCAGCAGGGATAGCGGGAGGTACACAGATACGCAGTATTTT.

In this sample, this clone turned up once. The gene calls are TRBV7-2 and TRBJ2-7; 9 nucleotides match TRBD1. The CDR3 totals 12 residues. CDR1 and CDR2 (germline): SGHTA, FQGNSA. With 6 bases clipped from V and 7 bases from J, the junction kept 4 bases outside the gene matches. The CDR3 region has the DNA TGTGCCAGCAGACTGACAGGGGGAGAGCAGTACTTC. Encoded protein: CASRLTGGEQYF.

The CDR3 sequence: CAWRPDPSSWRGYTF. The CDR3 DNA follows: TGTGCCTGGAGACCCGACCCCTCCTCTTGGAGGGGCTACACCTTC. This chain connects TRBV30 to TRBJ1-2; no clear D. With 3 bases removed from V and 8 bases from J, the gap between germline ends came to 22 bases. CDR1 and CDR2 (germline): GTSNPN, SVGIG (reference sequence). The CDR3 loop spans 15 amino acids.

This chain joins TRBV12-5 and TRBJ1-5, with D possibly TRBD1 on 5 matching bases. The ends were cut back, 7 bases at V and 11 bases at J, with 9 bases in the middle. This CDR3 is built from 10 residues. Per germline, CDR1 LGHNT and CDR2 FRNRAP. The CDR3 nucleotides read TGTGCTAGTGCGGGGGGGGCCCAGCATTTT. This encodes CASAGGAQHF.

The CDR3 sequence is CASSVRQGNTIYF. The CDR3 coding sequence is TGTGCCAGCAGTGTCCGACAGGGAAACACCATATATTTT. This chain joins TRBV6-1 and TRBJ1-3, with TRBD1 as a possible D gene (5 bases). V was cut by 4 bases and J by 4 bases, with 8 bases left in between. Per the germline V gene, CDR1 is MNHNS and CDR2 is SASEGT. This CDR3 region has 13 residues.

This chain uses TRBV19 with TRBJ2-3; 8 nucleotides align to TRBD1. There are 18 residues in the CDR3. Germline V gene lookup returns CDR1 LNHDA and CDR2 SQIVND (reference sequence). J lost 3 bases, V lost 4 bases, and 15 bases had no gene match. CDR3 protein: CASSTWDRPIGPTDTQYF. The DNA for the CDR3 is TGTGCCAGTAGTACCTGGGACAGGCCCATAGGCCCGACAGATACGCAGTATTTT.

This clone was detected only a few times. The genes are TRBV5-4 and TRBJ1-2; D is possibly TRBD1 (6 bases). The CDR3 length is 15 residues. Trimming shortened V by 0 bases and J by 6 bases, and 15 bases separated the two germline ends. Germline assignment: CDR1 SGHNT and CDR2 YYREEE (reference sequence). CDR3 residues: CASSLDPTGPHGYTF. The CDR3 DNA sequence: TGTGCCAGCAGCTTGGACCCAACAGGGCCGCATGGCTACACCTTC. The variable domain in full, completed from reference TRBV5-4 and TRBJ1-2, reads ETGVTQSPTHLIKTRGQQVTLRCSSQSGHNTVSWYQQALGQGPQFIFQYYREEENGRGNFPPRFSGLQFPNYSSELNVNALELDDSALYLCASSLDPTGPHGYTFGSGTRLTVV.